What follows are 27 T cell receptor beta chains derived from one specimen sequenced in a study of identical twins (dated by TCRdb to between 2015 and 2016). Library method: 5' RACE. The run used an Illumina HiSeq 2000. Clones were called with MiXCR by TCRdb after fastp trimmed the public reads at Q25, and only in-frame beta chains were retained. All rows with the same CDR3 protein become a single entry with the most common DNA and genes. The sample table records 200,000 or so distinct CDR3 sequences; 6.5% to 8.5% of these occur just once. Less than 2% of the sample rests with the top ten. The same specimen was also included in a second study, on yellow fever vaccine responses in identical twins.

The sample consisted of memory (CD45RO+) T cells sorted from blood. The sample's cell subset or site label, decoded: CD45RO+ enriched T cells. All receptors derive from a woman aged 18-35 years in good health.

The chain is built from TRBV6-1 and TRBJ2-2; the match to TRBD2 covers 7 bases. Germline values: CDR1 MNHNS, CDR2 SASEGT. V shed 11 bases and J 2 bases; nucleotides not matched to a gene: 5. The CDR3 consists of 13 residues. The CDR3 DNA sequence: TGTGCCGGAACTAGCGTCAACACCGGGGAGCTGTTTTTT. Encoded protein: CAGTSVNTGELFF.

This clonotype occurred a few times. Relative to the germline gene, one junction end is altered; a read error may explain this. CDR3 protein: CASTEGIGTSGYNEQFF. CDR3 bases: TGTGCCAGCACTGAAGGTATCGGGACTAGCGGGTACAATGAGCAGTTCTTC. This chain joins TRBV25-1 and TRBJ2-1; 12 positions match TRBD2. This CDR3 has 17 residues. Germline V lookup: CDR1 MGHDK, CDR2 SYGVNS.

There are a few counts of this clonotype. The V and J genes are TRBV20-1 and TRBJ2-1; 8 bases map to TRBD2. The CDR3 runs 14 residues. CDR1 DFQATT and CDR2 SNEGSKA come from the germline V gene (reference sequence). The J segment lost 9 bases and the V segment lost 3 bases, leaving 10 bases of the junction unmatched. The CDR3 DNA follows: TGCAGTGCTAGTAGGGGACTAGTCATTCCTGAGCAGTTCTTC. Translating it yields CSASRGLVIPEQFF.

The chain has TRBV20-1 and TRBJ2-7; D is perhaps TRBD2 (5 bases). V was trimmed by 5 bases and J by 0 bases, leaving 14 bases between them. The CDR3 covers 14 residues. Looked up from germline, CDR1 is DFQATT and CDR2 is SNEGSKA (reference sequence). The CDR3 sequence is CSAQTITSSYEQYF. In DNA form, the CDR3 reads TGCAGTGCTCAGACTATCACGTCCTCCTACGAGCAGTACTTC.

This clonotype was recorded at least ten times. The chain carries TRBV28 and TRBJ2-6; 8 nucleotides line up with TRBD1. J gave up 2 bases and V 6 bases, and 9 bases lay outside the gene matches. This CDR3 is 17 amino acids long. Germline V CDR1 and CDR2: MDHEN, SYDVKM. CDR3 DNA sequence: TGTGCCAGCAGCCATCGACAGGGGATAACTGGGGCCAACGTCCTGACTTTC. It yields the protein CASSHRQGITGANVLTF.

This clonotype was found a few times. This rearrangement joins TRBV5-1 to TRBJ2-3; 14 bases line up with TRBD2. CDR1 SGHRS and CDR2 YFSETQ come from the germline V gene. Unmatched junction bases numbered 6, after V lost 4 bases and J lost 5 bases. This CDR3 has 16 residues. CDR3 amino acids: CASSPLTSGGVDTQYF. The CDR3 bases are TGCGCCAGCAGCCCGTTGACTAGCGGGGGGGTAGATACGCAGTATTTT.

This clonotype was seen many times. The gene calls are TRBV6-1 and TRBJ2-1, with D possibly being TRBD1 (6 bases). The CDR3 spans 16 residues. The germline V gene has CDR1 MNHNS and CDR2 SASEGT. The germline V and J ends were trimmed by 5 bases and 10 bases, with 24 bases remaining between them. In DNA form, the CDR3 reads TGTGCCAGCAGTCCGATTCAGGGGTTTGGCCTCCGGGAGCAGTTCTTC. This sequence encodes CASSPIQGFGLREQFF.

This clonotype has at least ten counts. V is TRBV11-2 and J is TRBJ1-6, with TRBD1 matching 9 bases. Losses at the gene ends were 5 bases for V and 10 bases for J; bases not matched to a gene: 12. This CDR3 region has 16 residues. Germline V gene sequence: CDR1 SGHAT, CDR2 FQNNGV. For the CDR3, the DNA is TGTGCCAGCAGCCGCCGGGACAGGGTCCGGGACTCACCCCTCCACTTT. It specifies CASSRRDRVRDSPLHF.

This clonotype has at least ten counts. CDR3 amino acids: CASSPPGRGRGEKLFF. The CDR3 nucleotides read TGTGCCAGCAGTCCTCCAGGGAGGGGGCGCGGGGAAAAACTGTTTTTT. V gene TRBV12-3 or TRBV12-4 combines with J gene TRBJ1-4; 7 nucleotides line up with TRBD1. V was clipped by 5 bases and J by 8 bases; unmatched bases: 14. CDR3 length: 16 amino acids.

This clonotype was found many times. The CDR3 nucleotides read TGTGCCAGCAGCCCAAGTAAGGGGGCGAGGTACATTCAGTACTTC. Residues: CASSPSKGARYIQYF. This rearrangement joins TRBV28 to TRBJ2-4; TRBD1 aligns across 7 bases. Looked up from germline, CDR1 is MDHEN and CDR2 is SYDVKM. The V segment lost 6 bases and the J segment 8 bases; nucleotides outside the gene matches: 13. The length of the CDR3 is 15 residues. Looking up the rest from reference TRBV28 and TRBJ2-4 gives the full variable domain: DVKVTQSSRYLVKRTGEKVFLECVQDMDHENMFWYRQDPGLGLRLIYFSYDVKMKEKGDIPEGYSVSREKKERFSLILESASTNQTSMYLCASSPSKGARYIQYFGAGTRLSVL.

This clonotype was counted a few times. The V and J genes are TRBV29-1 and TRBJ1-1; D possibly corresponds to TRBD1 (5 bases). Germline CDR1 and CDR2: SQVTM and ANQGSEA. The CDR3 totals 12 residues. DNA of the CDR3: TGCACTGTAGGAGGGGTTTCCACTGAAGCTTTCTTT. This gives the protein CTVGGVSTEAFF. Combining the CDR3 with reference TRBV29-1 and TRBJ1-1 gives the whole variable domain SAVISQKPSRDICQRGTSLTIQCQVDSQVTMMFWYRQQPGQSLTLIATANQGSEATYESGFVIDKFPISRPNLTFSTLTVSNMSPEDSSIYLCTVGGVSTEAFFGQGTRLTVV.

V is TRBV6-1 and J is TRBJ2-7; 8 nucleotides match TRBD2. This CDR3 region has 16 residues. J lost 0 bases, V lost 6 bases, and 10 bases had no gene match. CDR1 and CDR2 from the germline V gene are MNHNS and SASEGT. The CDR3 region has the DNA TGTGCCAGCAGCCCCCGGTGGCTAGCGGGCTCCTACGAGCAGTACTTC. Protein sequence: CASSPRWLAGSYEQYF.

The chain combines TRBV6-2 or TRBV6-3 with TRBJ2-1; D ambiguous. This CDR3 contains 12 residues. From germline, CDR1 is MNHEY and CDR2 SVGEGT. The V end lost 2 bases, the J end lost 9 bases, and 8 bases lay between the germline ends. DNA of the CDR3: TGTGCCAGCAGTTACCGGTTGCGTGAGCAGTTCTTC. This encodes CASSYRLREQFF.

The chain uses TRBV10-3 and TRBJ2-7, with 9 bases that match TRBD2. Germline V gene sequence: CDR1 ENHRY, CDR2 SYGVKD. The junction had 6 bases not matched to a gene; V was cut back by 6 bases and J by 3 bases. CDR3 size: 14 residues. The CDR3 sequence: CAIRESGGNYEQYF. CDR3 nucleotides: TGTGCCATCAGAGAAAGCGGGGGGAACTACGAGCAGTACTTC.

The genes are TRBV6-1 and TRBJ2-1, with TRBD1 identical over 7 bases. The CDR3 is made up of 15 amino acids. Germline lookup yields CDR1 MNHNS and CDR2 SASEGT. J gave up 1 base and V 5 bases, and 5 bases lay outside the gene matches. CDR3 loop: CASSQDRTSYNEQFF. The CDR3 region has the DNA TGTGCCAGCAGTCAGGACAGGACATCCTACAATGAGCAGTTCTTC.

There are many counts of this clonotype. V is TRBV12-3 or TRBV12-4 and J is TRBJ2-1; D ambiguous. V was shortened by 0 bases and J by 5 bases, with 8 bases between the two germline ends. The CDR3 runs to 14 residues. The CDR3, as DNA: TGTGCCAGCAGTTTAGCGCAACCCAACAATGAGCAGTTCTTC. Translated: CASSLAQPNNEQFF.

This clonotype was counted a few times. This sequence joins TRBV20-1 and TRBJ2-2; TRBD2 agrees at 8 bases. J was trimmed by 5 bases and V by 2 bases; bases with no gene match: 7. The CDR3 extends over 15 amino acids. CDR1 and CDR2 from the germline V gene are DFQATT and SNEGSKA (reference sequence). In DNA form, the CDR3 reads TGCAGTGCTAGATCCAGCGGGAGAGATACCGGGGAGCTGTTTTTT. Amino acid sequence: CSARSSGRDTGELFF.

This clonotype was seen repeatedly, ten times or more. The V call is TRBV10-3, the J call TRBJ2-1, with D perhaps matching TRBD1 (6 bases). CDR1 is ENHRY, CDR2 SYGVKD, per germline. The ends were cut back, 4 bases at V and 1 base at J, with 8 bases in the middle. This CDR3 is built from 14 residues. CDR3 loop: CAISVTGSYNEQFF. Written as DNA, the CDR3 is TGTGCCATCAGTGTAACAGGGTCCTACAATGAGCAGTTCTTC.

This clonotype has at least ten counts. This chain joins TRBV7-9 and TRBJ1-1; D is undetermined. Per germline, CDR1 SEHNR and CDR2 FQNEAQ (reference sequence). The ends were cut back, 6 bases at V and 9 bases at J, with 14 bases in the middle. The length of the CDR3 is 12 residues. The CDR3 DNA is TGTGCCAGCAGTCTATCTAAGCCGAAAGCTTTCTTT. This sequence encodes CASSLSKPKAFF.

This clonotype was seen ten or more times. The chain carries TRBV10-3 and TRBJ1-5, with D tentatively TRBD1 (6 bases). Germline V gives CDR1 ENHRY, CDR2 SYGVKD. The CDR3 runs to 15 residues. V was shortened by 10 bases and J by 2 bases, with 18 bases between the two germline ends. The CDR3: CATLDRIGGNQPQHF. In nucleotides, the CDR3 is TGTGCCACCTTGGACAGAATTGGGGGCAATCAGCCCCAGCATTTT.

The J gene is TRBJ2-5, the V gene TRBV28; D is perhaps TRBD1 or TRBD2 (5 bases each). The CDR3 loop spans 16 amino acids. V lost 5 bases and J 4 bases, leaving 20 bases between the germline ends. The germline V gene has CDR1 MDHEN and CDR2 SYDVKM. This chain's CDR3 is CASSPLDWGRGETQYF. Here the CDR3 DNA reads TGTGCCAGCAGTCCGCTGGACTGGGGTAGGGGAGAGACCCAGTACTTC.

This clonotype has at least ten counts. The chain employs TRBV6-1 and TRBJ1-1; D remains unclear. CDR1 and CDR2 from the germline V gene are MNHNS and SASEGT. This CDR3 spans 14 amino acids. V was clipped by 6 bases and J by 1 base, with 12 bases between them. CDR3 in DNA: TGTGCCAGCAGGGATACCACCTCGAACACTGAAGCTTTCTTT. Translated, it gives CASRDTTSNTEAFF.

J is TRBJ2-7 and V is TRBV7-6; D is uncertain. Looked up from germline, CDR1 is SGHVS and CDR2 is FNYEAQ. V was shortened by 1 base and J by 5 bases, with 3 bases between the two germline ends. The CDR3 extends over 11 amino acids. CDR3 amino acids: CASSLDNEQYF. In DNA form, the CDR3 reads TGTGCCAGCAGCTTAGATAACGAGCAGTACTTC.

The gene calls are TRBV7-3 and TRBJ2-1, with 7 positions matching TRBD2. The CDR3 consists of 15 residues. The germline V gene has CDR1 SGHTA and CDR2 FQGTGA. With V trimmed by 2 bases and J by 4 bases, 5 bases remained unmatched. The CDR3 region has the DNA TGTGCCAGCAGCTTATTGGGCGGGGGATACAATGAGCAGTTCTTC. As protein: CASSLLGGGYNEQFF.

The chain uses TRBV5-1 and TRBJ2-2; no clear D gene. Trimming left V 0 bases short and J 7 bases short, with 4 bases between. CDR1 is SGHRS, CDR2 YFSETQ, per germline. The CDR3 extends over 12 amino acids. The CDR3 loop reads CASSLENGELFF. CDR3 DNA sequence: TGCGCCAGCAGCTTGGAGAACGGGGAGCTGTTTTTT.

This clonotype came up many times. This rearrangement joins TRBV5-6 to TRBJ2-4; weak D call: TRBD1 (6 bases). The V and J ends lost 1 base and 7 bases respectively, with 12 bases between them. The CDR3 is made up of 14 amino acids. Germline V gene lookup returns CDR1 SGHDT and CDR2 YYEEEE. The CDR3 loop is CASSLFAGVNIQYF. The CDR3 bases are TGTGCCAGCAGCTTGTTTGCAGGGGTTAACATTCAGTACTTC.

A note on this clonotype: A much larger clonotype is one base distant, so this may be a read error. The chain employs TRBV2 and TRBJ2-1, with D maybe TRBD1 (7 bases). This CDR3 region has 15 residues. Germline V lookup: CDR1 SNHLY, CDR2 FYNNEI. CDR3 amino acids: CAGRRGAGGYNEQFF. The CDR3 region has the DNA TGTGCCGGCAGGAGGGGGGCAGGGGGCTACAATGAGCAGTTCTTC. Variable domain in full (rest from reference TRBV2 and TRBJ2-1): EPEVTQTPSHQVTQMGQEVILRCVPISNHLYFYWYRQILGQKVEFLVSFYNNEISEKSEIFDDQFSVERPDGSNFTLKIRSTKLEDSAMYFCAGRRGAGGYNEQFFGPGTRLTVL.